The rows below give T cell receptor beta chains drawn from one sample of a study of early T cells in non-severe SARS-CoV-2 infection. TCRdb re-analysed the 5' RACE reads in MiXCR, keeping a single row per CDR3 protein. The table records tens of thousands of distinct CDR3 sequences, roughly 10% of them present only once. Sequenced: whole blood. All receptors come from an adult who was a healthcare worker with PCR-confirmed SARS-CoV-2 infection or an uninfected control (not recorded which). Each CDR3 is given with its conserved first and last residue. The D gene is left open where the match is weak. Size is stated for part of the rows, as once, few or many counts, or as a class when the clone is expanded.

j_gene	len	d_gene	v_gene	abundance	CDR3nt	CDR3aa
TRBJ2-3	20	TRBD2	TRBV11-2	NA	TGTGCCAGCAGCCCCCGGCACGGGGGAGCGGGGCCCAGATCCACAGATACGCAGTATTTT	CASSPRHGGAGPRSTDTQYF
TRBJ2-7	12	NA	TRBV20-1	few	TGCAGTGCTAGATCGGACCACAACGAGCAGTACTTC	CSARSDHNEQYF
TRBJ2-7	13	TRBD2	TRBV3-1	many	TGTGCCAGCAGCCAAGATCCTAGCGGGAGCGTCTACTTC	CASSQDPSGSVYF
TRBJ2-2	16	NA	TRBV11-2	few	TGTGCCAGCAGCTTAGTAGGGCGGTCGAACACCGGGGAGCTGTTTTTT	CASSLVGRSNTGELFF
TRBJ1-1	11	NA	TRBV20-1	NA	TGCAGTGTAGCGTTTAGTGCTGAAGCTTTCTTT	CSVAFSAEAFF
TRBJ1-3	11	NA	TRBV20-1	NA	TGCAGTGCTAGAAGGGGAAACACCATATATTTT	CSARRGNTIYF
TRBJ1-1	13	TRBD1	TRBV29-1	NA	TGCAGCGCTGAGGACAGGATGAACACTGAAGCTTTCTTT	CSAEDRMNTEAFF
TRBJ2-3	12	NA	TRBV10-3	NA	TGTGCCATCAGGAGCAGCACAGATACGCAGTATTTT	CAIRSSTDTQYF
TRBJ1-3	15	NA	TRBV7-9	NA	TGTGCCAGCAGCTTAGAAGTTTTCTCTGGAAACACCATATATTTT	CASSLEVFSGNTIYF
TRBJ2-3	17	TRBD2	TRBV5-1	many	TGCGCCAGCAGCTTGGCCTTTAGCGGGAGGGCCGCAGATACGCAGTATTTT	CASSLAFSGRAADTQYF
TRBJ2-1	15	TRBD2	TRBV7-3	NA	TGTGCCAGCAGCTTAATGCCTAGCGGGCACAATGAGCAGTTCTTC	CASSLMPSGHNEQFF
TRBJ2-3	15	TRBD2	TRBV7-6	NA	TGTGCCAGCAGTATGGCGGGAGGGCGGGGAGATACGCAGTATTTT	CASSMAGGRGDTQYF
TRBJ2-3	15	TRBD2	TRBV6-5	NA	TGTGCCAGCAGTCTCTTAGCGGGACACACAGATACGCAGTATTTT	CASSLLAGHTDTQYF
TRBJ1-3	15	NA	TRBV20-1	few	TGCAGTGCTAGAACCCAGGGGTTTTGGTCAAACACCATATATTTT	CSARTQGFWSNTIYF
TRBJ2-5	14	TRBD2	TRBV7-9	many	TGTGCCAGCAGCTTAGGACTAGCGCAAGAGACCCAGTACTTC	CASSLGLAQETQYF
TRBJ1-1	15	TRBD1	TRBV20-1	many	TGCAGTGCTAAGGTCCCGTCCCGGGACAGGGGAGAAGCTTTCTTT	CSAKVPSRDRGEAFF
TRBJ2-7	13	NA	TRBV6-5	many	TGTGCCAGCAGTCCCCGGGACTTAGGGGAGCAGTACTTC	CASSPRDLGEQYF
TRBJ2-1	16	NA	TRBV5-1	NA	TGCGCCAGCAGCTTGGCCGGGACCGGGTTAAACAATGAGCAGTTCTTC	CASSLAGTGLNNEQFF
TRBJ2-1	12	TRBD2	TRBV29-1	many	TGCAGCGTTGGGACTAGCGGGAACTTGCAGTTCTTC	CSVGTSGNLQFF
TRBJ2-2	14	TRBD2	TRBV9	many	TGTGCCAGCAGCGCGCCCACTAGCGCCGGGGAGCTGTTTTTT	CASSAPTSAGELFF
TRBJ2-7	11	NA	TRBV10-3	few	TGTGCCATCAGTGTCAGGGACGAGCAGTACTTC	CAISVRDEQYF
TRBJ2-5	15	NA	TRBV20-1	few	TGCAGTGCTAGAGATCCGCGTGGGCCAGGAGAGACCCAGTACTTC	CSARDPRGPGETQYF